The next 25 T cell receptor beta chains were all read from a single sample in a study of cytomegalovirus exposure and HLA in healthy donors. Primers for the PCR totalled 60 Vbeta and 13 Jbeta. Libraries were prepared by immunoSEQ multiplex PCR; TCRdb keeps only in-frame clonotypes and omits some of them. Among 55,000 or so clones listed, around 78% were seen once. Material: PBMCs. The origin of the receptors is a female donor in good health and CMV-seronegative.

The chain couples TRBV27 to TRBJ1-1; D is unresolved. V was clipped by 3 bases and J by 0 bases, with 20 bases between them. The CDR3 is made up of 18 amino acids. Germline V lookup: CDR1 MNHEY, CDR2 SMNVEV (reference sequence). In DNA, the CDR3 is TGTGCCAGCAGTTTTCTCGGCAGACAAGGAGGGTTGAACACTGAAGCTTTCTTT. This encodes CASSFLGRQGGLNTEAFF.

This chain uses TRBV5-4 with TRBJ2-2; possibly TRBD1 for D (6 bases). Between the trimmed V and J ends, which lost 0 bases and 0 bases, there was a span of 6 bases. This CDR3 comprises 15 residues. CDR1 is SGHNT and CDR2 is YYREEE in the germline V gene (reference sequence). For the CDR3, the DNA is TGTGCCAGCAGCTTGGGGACAGCGAACACCGGGGAGCTGTTTTTT. Translated, it gives CASSLGTANTGELFF.

The chain is built from TRBV7-9 and TRBJ1-4; D is possibly TRBD1 (6 bases). The germline gives CDR1 SEHNR, CDR2 FQNEAQ (reference sequence). The CDR3 is made up of 14 amino acids. Trimming stripped 5 bases from V and 8 bases from J, with 15 bases between. CDR3 coding DNA: TGTGCCAGCAGCCCTTCACAGGGTAGAGAAAAACTGTTTTTT. Translated, it gives CASSPSQGREKLFF.

The rearrangement links TRBV5-1 to TRBJ2-4, with D maybe TRBD2 (7 bases). Germline V CDR1 and CDR2: SGHRS, YFSETQ. V was shortened by 0 bases and J by 5 bases, with 12 bases between the two germline ends. This CDR3 spans 15 amino acids. CDR3: CASSLGGGAENIQYF. CDR3 sequence (DNA): TGCGCCAGCAGCTTGGGGGGGGGCGCGGAAAACATTCAGTACTTC.

This clone was observed once. This chain links TRBV4-3 with TRBJ1-2; D is uncertain. Germline V gene lookup returns CDR1 LGHNA and CDR2 YSLEER. The ends were cut back, 0 bases at V and 4 bases at J, with 18 bases in the middle. This CDR3 is 17 amino acids long. The CDR3 loop reads CASSQDSGSGRAYGYTF. In DNA form, the CDR3 reads TGCGCCAGCAGCCAAGATTCGGGGTCAGGCAGAGCCTATGGCTACACCTTC.

The chain couples TRBV9 to TRBJ1-1; 10 positions match TRBD1. The CDR3 consists of 16 residues. Germline CDR1 and CDR2: SGDLS and YYNGEE. V lost 3 bases to trimming and J lost 0 bases; unmatched junction nucleotides: 5. CDR3 residues: CASSATGGAVNTEAFF. The DNA for the CDR3 is TGTGCCAGCAGCGCGACAGGGGGCGCGGTGAACACTGAAGCTTTCTTT. The full variable domain, its missing parts supplied by reference TRBV9 and TRBJ1-1, is DSGVTQTPKHLITATGQRVTLRCSPRSGDLSVYWYQQSLDQGLQFLIQYYNGEERAKGNILERFSAQQFPDLHSELNLSSLELGDSALYFCASSATGGAVNTEAFFGQGTRLTVV.

The chain recombines TRBV19 with TRBJ2-2; 9 bases line up with TRBD1. The CDR3 spans 15 residues. Trimming removed 8 bases from V and 4 bases from J; junction bases left unmatched: 8. Germline CDR1 LNHDA, CDR2 SQIVND (reference sequence). The CDR3 bases are TGTGCCAGTGTCGCCGGGACAGGGCCCACCGGGGAGCTGTTTTTT. Translating it yields CASVAGTGPTGELFF.

This clone has just a few counts. The chain combines TRBV5-1 with TRBJ1-5; D might be TRBD1 (5 bases). Germline lookup yields CDR1 SGHRS and CDR2 YFSETQ. The CDR3 contains 15 residues. V was trimmed by 4 bases and J by 7 bases, leaving 18 bases between them. The chain's CDR3 is CASSPGGVGGQPQHF. CDR3 DNA sequence: TGCGCCAGCAGCCCAGGCGGTGTCGGGGGACAGCCCCAGCATTTT.

This sequence joins TRBV10-3 and TRBJ1-2; 7 bases map to TRBD1. The CDR3 runs 13 residues. V gave up 4 bases and J gave up 5 bases; unmatched junction bases: 4. Germline assignment: CDR1 ENHRY and CDR2 SYGVKD. CDR3 residues: CAISGQGEYGYTF. In DNA form, the CDR3 reads TGTGCCATCAGTGGACAGGGTGAATATGGCTACACCTTC.

The chain carries TRBV5-5 and TRBJ2-7, with TRBD1 as a possible D gene (6 bases). Trimming took off 4 bases at V and 4 bases at J, with 9 bases between the two ends. Per the germline V gene, CDR1 is SGHKS and CDR2 is YYEKEE (reference sequence). The length of the CDR3 is 12 residues. The CDR3 DNA follows: TGTGCCAGCAGCCACAGGGATTACGAGCAGTACTTC. Translating gives CASSHRDYEQYF.

Notes on this clone: A junction end diverges from the germline sequence, so it may reflect a read error. The chain has TRBV7-9 and TRBJ1-2; 7 bases match TRBD1. CDR3 length equals 15 residues. CDR1 is SEHNR and CDR2 is FQNEAQ in the germline V gene (reference sequence). CDR3 sequence reads: CSSSLGGGRDYGYTF. The CDR3, as DNA: TGTTCCAGCAGTCTAGGGGGCGGACGTGACTATGGCTACACCTTC.

The chain recombines TRBV5-8 with TRBJ2-2; TRBD2 matches 11 bases. The CDR3 runs 16 residues. CDR1 and CDR2 from the germline V gene are SGHTS and YDEGEE. V dropped 3 bases and J dropped 2; count of bases not matched to a gene: 3. CDR3 DNA sequence: TGTGCCAGCAGCTCTGGACTAGCGGGTAACACCGGGGAGCTGTTTTTT. Translating gives CASSSGLAGNTGELFF.

Notes on this clone: The junction and the germline gene differ at one end; a read error may be behind it. This chain uses TRBV11-2 with TRBJ1-1, with D perhaps matching TRBD1 (6 bases). Germline CDR1 and CDR2: SGHAT and FQNNGV. The CDR3 has 15 residues. The CDR3 spells CASSIRTDGNSEAFF. CDR3 DNA sequence: TGTGCCAGCAGCATACGGACAGACGGGAACAGTGAAGCTTTCTTT.

This clone was seen more than once but under ten times. The CDR3: CASSYNSGQGGGYTF. CDR3 in DNA: TGTGCCAGCAGTTACAACTCGGGACAGGGAGGAGGCTACACCTTC. J is TRBJ1-2 and V is TRBV6-5, with 9 positions matching TRBD1. The germline gives CDR1 MNHEY, CDR2 SVGAGI. The V and J ends lost 2 bases and 8 bases, in that order; junction bases with no gene match: 9. CDR3 length equals 15 residues.

V and J are TRBV7-2 and TRBJ2-3; D unclear. V was pared by 1 base and J by 2 bases, with 4 bases between. Germline V gene data show CDR1 as SGHTA and CDR2 as FQGNSA. The CDR3 is made up of 13 amino acids. CDR3 nucleotides: TGTGCCAGCAGCTTAGACTACACAGATACGCAGTATTTT. It yields the protein CASSLDYTDTQYF.

The J gene is TRBJ2-3, the V gene TRBV5-1; 9 bases line up with TRBD2. V dropped 2 bases and J dropped 3; count of bases not matched to a gene: 7. Germline-derived CDR1 and CDR2 are SGHRS and YFSETQ. This CDR3 is 16 amino acids long. CDR3 DNA: TGCGCCAGCAGCTTAGTAGCGGGGGAGACTACAGATACGCAGTATTTT. It yields the protein CASSLVAGETTDTQYF.

The rearrangement uses TRBV18 and TRBJ1-3; TRBD1 aligns across 7 bases. Looked up from germline, CDR1 is KGHSH and CDR2 is LQKENI. This CDR3 has 18 residues. Trimming cost V 5 bases and J 0 bases; bases outside gene matches: 13. The CDR3 spells CASSLDRDSGSSGNTIYF. The CDR3, as DNA: TGTGCCAGCTCATTGGACCGGGACAGTGGATCCTCTGGAAACACCATATATTTT.

The genes are TRBV25-1 and TRBJ1-5; possibly TRBD1 for D (6 bases). The CDR3 is made up of 14 amino acids. CDR1 and CDR2 from the germline V gene are MGHDK and SYGVNS. Trimming stripped 6 bases from V and 3 bases from J, with 12 bases between. The chain's CDR3 is CASSPDSFNQPQHF. The CDR3 DNA reads as TGTGCCAGCAGCCCGGACAGCTTCAATCAGCCCCAGCATTTT.

The V gene is TRBV11-3, the J gene TRBJ2-5, with D possibly matching TRBD1 (7 bases). The tail of the sequence fits TRBJ2-7 better, so the J call may be wrong. Germline V CDR1 and CDR2: SGHNT, YENEEA. The CDR3 consists of 15 residues. The CDR3 region is CASSLGQGGIYEQYF. The CDR3 region has the DNA TGTGCCAGCAGCTTAGGGCAGGGGGGAATCTACGAGCAGTACTTC.

This clone has just a few counts. V is TRBV30 and J is TRBJ1-6, with 8 positions matching TRBD1. This CDR3 is built from 13 residues. Germline CDR1 is GTSNPN and CDR2 is SVGIG (reference sequence). V trimming: 3 bases; J trimming: 7 bases; junction bases outside the gene matches: 2. The CDR3 reads CAWRRQGNSPLHF. CDR3 DNA: TGTGCCTGGAGGCGACAGGGGAATTCACCCCTCCACTTT.

The chain is built from TRBV11-2 and TRBJ2-3, with D uncertain. The CDR3 is made up of 13 amino acids. The germline V gene encodes CDR1 SGHAT and CDR2 FQNNGV. Trimming took off 1 base at V and 2 bases at J, with 4 bases between the two ends. CDR3 in amino acids: CASSLAFTDTQYF. The CDR3, as DNA: TGTGCCAGCAGCTTAGCCTTCACAGATACGCAGTATTTT.

The CDR3 sequence: CASSSRAGQGPYQPQHF. CDR3 in DNA: TGTGCCAGCAGCTCCCGCGCCGGACAGGGCCCTTATCAGCCCCAGCATTTT. The chain couples TRBV7-2 to TRBJ1-5; 8 bases agree with TRBD1. The CDR3 totals 17 residues. The germline V gene has CDR1 SGHTA and CDR2 FQGNSA. V trimming: 4 bases; J trimming: 5 bases; junction bases outside the gene matches: 13. The full variable domain, rest sourced from reference TRBV7-2 and TRBJ1-5, is GAGVSQSPSNKVTEKGKDVELRCDPISGHTALYWYRQSLGQGLEFLIYFQGNSAPDKSGLPSDRFSAERTGGSVSTLTIQRTQQEDSAVYLCASSSRAGQGPYQPQHFGDGTRLSIL.

A single count supports this clone. A read error may produce the germline difference seen at one junction end. This chain uses TRBV7-8 with TRBJ2-3; tentatively, D is TRBD2 (6 bases). This CDR3 is built from 17 residues. CDR1 is SGHVS and CDR2 is FQNEAQ in the germline V gene. CDR3 sequence (DNA): TGTGTCAGCAGCTTAGGAAGGGCAGGACTAAGCACAGATACGCAGTATTTT. Translating it yields CVSSLGRAGLSTDTQYF.

This clone has just a few counts. The gene calls are TRBV7-6 and TRBJ2-7; a weak D match, TRBD1 (5 bases). V was pared by 2 bases and J by 3 bases, with 8 bases between. The length of the CDR3 is 13 residues. CDR1 is SGHVS, CDR2 FNYEAQ, per germline. This CDR3 is CASSLPDSYEQYF. CDR3 sequence (DNA): TGTGCCAGCAGCTTACCAGACAGCTACGAGCAGTACTTC. The variable domain in full, with the rest retrieved from reference TRBV7-6 and TRBJ2-7, is GAGVSQSPRYKVTKRGQDVALRCDPISGHVSLYWYRQALGQGPEFLTYFNYEAQQDKSGLPNDRFSAERPEGSISTLTIQRTEQRDSAMYRCASSLPDSYEQYFGPGTRLTVT.

This chain joins TRBV25-1 and TRBJ1-4; possibly TRBD1 for D (6 bases). The germline V gene encodes CDR1 MGHDK and CDR2 SYGVNS. The CDR3 extends over 14 amino acids. Trimming pared 2 bases from V and 8 bases from J, leaving 12 bases between. The CDR3 coding sequence is TGTGCCAGCAGTGAACAGAGGGGGTTGGAAAAACTGTTTTTT. Translation: CASSEQRGLEKLFF.